This T cell receptor beta chain was found in a study of blood T cell repertoires in COVID-19. On the study more broadly: The United States, Italy and Spain supplied acute and convalescent COVID-19 samples. T cells, B-cell-depleted T cells, or PBMCs provided the cDNA or gDNA that served as material.

Original processing methods: It was from reference gene primer amplification that nucleated cell counts were estimated. Assay: immunoSEQ multiplex PCR; the TCRdb copy retains only in-frame clones and omits some. That table is the source of V, J and clone size, and D and trimming were worked out from the DNA. The sample carries roughly 140,000 clones, more than 65% recorded once. Sequencing used peripheral blood. This clonotype was sampled from a man aged 55 to 69 with active or convalescent COVID-19.

CDR3 in amino acids: CATSTPGLPNEKLFF. CDR3 nucleotide sequence: TGTGCCACCAGCACACCAGGCCTGCCTAATGAAAAACTGTTTTTT. The gene calls are TRBV15 and TRBJ1-4, with D unclear. The length of the CDR3 is 15 residues. Germline lookup yields CDR1 LNHNV and CDR2 YYDKDF (reference sequence). V lost 4 bases to trimming and J lost 3 bases, with 12 bases between them.